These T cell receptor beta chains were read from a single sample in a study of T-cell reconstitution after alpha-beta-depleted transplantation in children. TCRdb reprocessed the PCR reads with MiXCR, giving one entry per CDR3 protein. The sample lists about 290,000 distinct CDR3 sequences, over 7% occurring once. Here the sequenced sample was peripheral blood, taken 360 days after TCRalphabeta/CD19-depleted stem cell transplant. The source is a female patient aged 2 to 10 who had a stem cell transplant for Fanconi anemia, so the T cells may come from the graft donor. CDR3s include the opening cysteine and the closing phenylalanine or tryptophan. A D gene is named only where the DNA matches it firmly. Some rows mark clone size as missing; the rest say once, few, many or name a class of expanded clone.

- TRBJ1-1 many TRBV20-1 TGCAGTGCTAGAGTACGGGGCCCGAACACTGAAGCTTTCTTT CSARVRGPNTEAFF
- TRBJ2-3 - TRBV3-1 TGTGCCAGCAGCCCCGCAGCGAAGGCAGATACGCAGTATTTT CASSPAAKADTQYF
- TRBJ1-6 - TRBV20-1 TGCAGTGCTAGTTCACAGAGCTCCTATAATTCACCCCTCCACTTT CSASSQSSYNSPLHF
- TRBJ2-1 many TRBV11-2 TGTGCCAGCAGCTTAGTGGGGGAGGGGGTGAGCTCCTACAATGAGCAGTTCTTC CASSLVGEGVSSYNEQFF
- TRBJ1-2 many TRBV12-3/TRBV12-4 TGTGCCAGCAGTCGGACAGTCTATGGCTACACCTTC CASSRTVYGYTF
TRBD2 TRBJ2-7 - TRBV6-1 TGTGCCAGCAGGGAGACTAGCGGGTACGAGCAGTACTTC CASRETSGYEQYF
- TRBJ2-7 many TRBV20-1 TGCAGTGCTAGAGAGGAGGGGGCGCCTAATTACGAGCAGTACTTC CSAREEGAPNYEQYF
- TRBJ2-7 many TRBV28 TGTGCCAGCAGTCCCCAGGGGGGCAGCTCCTACGAGCAGTACTTC CASSPQGGSSYEQYF
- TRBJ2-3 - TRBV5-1 TGCGCCAGCAGCTTGGCCGGGAAGAGCACAGATACGCAGTATTTT CASSLAGKSTDTQYF
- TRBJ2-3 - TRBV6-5 TGTGCCAGCAGTTCCACTAGCGGCTCAGGGGGTACGCAGTATTTT CASSSTSGSGGTQYF